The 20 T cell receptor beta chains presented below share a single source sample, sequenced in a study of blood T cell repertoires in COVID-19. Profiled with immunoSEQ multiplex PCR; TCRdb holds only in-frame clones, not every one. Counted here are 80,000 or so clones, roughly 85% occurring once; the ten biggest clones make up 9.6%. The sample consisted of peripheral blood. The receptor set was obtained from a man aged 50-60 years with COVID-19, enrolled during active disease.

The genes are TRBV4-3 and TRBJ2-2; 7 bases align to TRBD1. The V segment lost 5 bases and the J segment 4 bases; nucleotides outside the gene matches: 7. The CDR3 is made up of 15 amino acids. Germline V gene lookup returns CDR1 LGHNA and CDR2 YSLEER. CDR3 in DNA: TGCGCCAGCAGCGAGCAGGGGGTAACCACCGGGGAGCTGTTTTTT. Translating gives CASSEQGVTTGELFF.

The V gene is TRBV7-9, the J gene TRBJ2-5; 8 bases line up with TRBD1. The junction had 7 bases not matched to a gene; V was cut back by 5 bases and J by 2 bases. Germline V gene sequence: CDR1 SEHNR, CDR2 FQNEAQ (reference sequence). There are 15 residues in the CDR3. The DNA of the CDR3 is TGTGCCAGCAGCGCAGGACAGGGTGGGCAAGAGACCCAGTACTTC. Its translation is CASSAGQGGQETQYF. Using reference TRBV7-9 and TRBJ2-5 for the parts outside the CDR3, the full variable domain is DTGVSQNPRHKITKRGQNVTFRCDPISEHNRLYWYRQTLGQGPEFLTYFQNEAQLEKSRLLSDRFSAERPKGSFSTLEIQRTEQGDSAMYLCASSAGQGGQETQYFGPGTRLLVL.

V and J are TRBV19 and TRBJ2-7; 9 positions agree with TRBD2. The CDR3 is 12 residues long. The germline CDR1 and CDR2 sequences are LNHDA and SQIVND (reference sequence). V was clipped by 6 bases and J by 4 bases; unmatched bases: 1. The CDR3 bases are TGTGCCAGTAGCGGACTAGCGTACGAGCAGTACTTC. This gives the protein CASSGLAYEQYF.

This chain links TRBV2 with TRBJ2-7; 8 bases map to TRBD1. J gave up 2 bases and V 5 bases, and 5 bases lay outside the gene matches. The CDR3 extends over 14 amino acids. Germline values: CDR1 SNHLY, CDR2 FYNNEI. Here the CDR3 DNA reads TGTGCCAGCAGTACAGGGGGTATCGCCTACGAGCAGTACTTC. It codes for CASSTGGIAYEQYF.

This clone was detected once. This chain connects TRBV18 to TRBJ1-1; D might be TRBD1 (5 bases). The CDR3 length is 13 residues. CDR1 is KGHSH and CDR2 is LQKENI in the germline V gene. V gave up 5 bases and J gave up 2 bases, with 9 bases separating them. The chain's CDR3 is CASSRQGNTEAFF. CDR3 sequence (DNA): TGTGCCAGCTCAAGGCAGGGTAACACTGAAGCTTTCTTT.

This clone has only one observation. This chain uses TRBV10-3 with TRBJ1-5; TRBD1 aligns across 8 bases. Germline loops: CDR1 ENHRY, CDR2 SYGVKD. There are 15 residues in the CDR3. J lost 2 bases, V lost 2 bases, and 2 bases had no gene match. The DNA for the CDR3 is TGTGCCATCAGTGAGGAGGGACAGGGCAATCAGCCCCAGCATTTT. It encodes CAISEEGQGNQPQHF.

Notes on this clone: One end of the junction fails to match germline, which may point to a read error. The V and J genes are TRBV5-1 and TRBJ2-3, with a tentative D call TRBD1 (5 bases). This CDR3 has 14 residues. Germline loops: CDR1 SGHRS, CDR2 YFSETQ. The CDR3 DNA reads TGCGCCAGCAGCTTGTGGCAGGGCACGGATACGCAGTATTTT. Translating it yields CASSLWQGTDTQYF.

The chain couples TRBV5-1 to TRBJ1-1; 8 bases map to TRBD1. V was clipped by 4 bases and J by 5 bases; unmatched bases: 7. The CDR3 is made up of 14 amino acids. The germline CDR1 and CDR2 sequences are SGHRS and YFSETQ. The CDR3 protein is CASSEGQGITEAFF. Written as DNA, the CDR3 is TGCGCCAGCAGCGAAGGACAGGGAATTACTGAAGCTTTCTTT.

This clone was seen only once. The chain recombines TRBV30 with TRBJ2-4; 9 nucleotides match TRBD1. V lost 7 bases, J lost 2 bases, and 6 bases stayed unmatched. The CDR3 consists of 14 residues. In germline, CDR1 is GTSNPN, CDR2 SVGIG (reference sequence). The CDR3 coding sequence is TGTGCCTTAGAAAACAGGGGGCCCAAAAACATTCAGTACTTC. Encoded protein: CALENRGPKNIQYF.

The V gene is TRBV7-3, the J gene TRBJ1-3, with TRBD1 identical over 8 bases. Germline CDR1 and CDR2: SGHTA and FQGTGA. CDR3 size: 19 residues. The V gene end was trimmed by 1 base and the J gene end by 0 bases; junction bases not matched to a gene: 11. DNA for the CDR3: TGTGCCAGCAGCTTAAGGGACAGGAAACCCAGGACCTCTGGAAACACCATATATTTT. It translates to CASSLRDRKPRTSGNTIYF. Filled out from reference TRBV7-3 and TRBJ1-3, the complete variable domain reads GAGVSQTPSNKVTEKGKYVELRCDPISGHTALYWYRQSLGQGPEFLIYFQGTGAADDSGLPNDRFFAVRPEGSVSTLKIQRTERGDSAVYLCASSLRDRKPRTSGNTIYFGEGSWLTVV.

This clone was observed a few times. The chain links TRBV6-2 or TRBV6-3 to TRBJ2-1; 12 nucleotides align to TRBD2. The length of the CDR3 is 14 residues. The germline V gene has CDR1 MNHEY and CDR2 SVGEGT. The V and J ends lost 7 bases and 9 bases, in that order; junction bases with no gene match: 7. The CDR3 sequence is CASTPTSGSGEQFF. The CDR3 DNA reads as TGTGCCAGCACCCCGACTAGCGGGAGTGGTGAGCAGTTCTTC.

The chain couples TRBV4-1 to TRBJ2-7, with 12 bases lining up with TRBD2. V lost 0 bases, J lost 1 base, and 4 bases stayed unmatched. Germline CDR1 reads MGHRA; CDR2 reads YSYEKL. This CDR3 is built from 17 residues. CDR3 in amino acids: CASSQEGTSGRSYEQYF. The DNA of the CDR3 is TGCGCCAGCAGCCAAGAAGGAACTAGCGGGAGGTCCTACGAGCAGTACTTC.

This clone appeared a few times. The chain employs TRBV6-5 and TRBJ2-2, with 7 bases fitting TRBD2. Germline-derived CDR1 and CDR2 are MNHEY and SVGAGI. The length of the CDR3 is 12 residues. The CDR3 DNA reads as TGTGGCGGGAGATCGAACACCGGGGAGCTGTTTTTT. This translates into CGGRSNTGELFF.

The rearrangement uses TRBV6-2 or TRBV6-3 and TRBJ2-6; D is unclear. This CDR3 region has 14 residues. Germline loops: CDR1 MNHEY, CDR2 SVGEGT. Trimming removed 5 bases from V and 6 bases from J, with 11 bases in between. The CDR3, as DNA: TGTGCCAGCAGTCTACGGGTTGAGGCCAACGTCCTGACTTTC. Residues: CASSLRVEANVLTF.

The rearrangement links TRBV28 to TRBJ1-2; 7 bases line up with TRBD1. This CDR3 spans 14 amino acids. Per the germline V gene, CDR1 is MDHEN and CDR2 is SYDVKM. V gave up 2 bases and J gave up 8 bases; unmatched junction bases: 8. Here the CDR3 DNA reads TGTGCCAGCAGTTTAGCAGGGGGGTATCGAGGCTACACCTTC. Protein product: CASSLAGGYRGYTF.

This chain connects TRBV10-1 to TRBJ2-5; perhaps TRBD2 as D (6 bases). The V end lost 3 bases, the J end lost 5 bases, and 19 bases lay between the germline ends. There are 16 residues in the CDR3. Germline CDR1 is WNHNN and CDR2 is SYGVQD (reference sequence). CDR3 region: CASSEGVAVPGETQYF. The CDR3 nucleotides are TGCGCCAGCAGTGAAGGGGTAGCGGTCCCAGGGGAGACCCAGTACTTC.

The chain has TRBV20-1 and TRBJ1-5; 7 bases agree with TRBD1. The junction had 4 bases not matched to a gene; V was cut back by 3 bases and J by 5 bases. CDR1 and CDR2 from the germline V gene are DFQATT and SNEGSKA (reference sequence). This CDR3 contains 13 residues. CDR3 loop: CSASKGADQPQHF. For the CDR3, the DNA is TGCAGTGCTAGTAAGGGGGCAGATCAGCCCCAGCATTTT.

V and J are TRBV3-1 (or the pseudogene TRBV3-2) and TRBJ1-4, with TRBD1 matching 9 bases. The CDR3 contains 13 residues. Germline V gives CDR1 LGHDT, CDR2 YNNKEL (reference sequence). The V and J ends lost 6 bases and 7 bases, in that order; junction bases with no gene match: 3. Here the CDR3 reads CASRRTGAEKLFF. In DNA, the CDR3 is TGTGCCAGCAGGCGGACAGGGGCTGAAAAACTGTTTTTT.

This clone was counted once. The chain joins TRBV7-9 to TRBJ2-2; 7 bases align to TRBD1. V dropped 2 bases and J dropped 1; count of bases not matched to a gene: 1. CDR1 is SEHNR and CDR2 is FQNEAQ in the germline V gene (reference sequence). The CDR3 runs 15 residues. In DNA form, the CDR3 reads TGTGCCAGCAGCTTAACAGGGGTGAACACCGGGGAGCTGTTTTTT. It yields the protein CASSLTGVNTGELFF.

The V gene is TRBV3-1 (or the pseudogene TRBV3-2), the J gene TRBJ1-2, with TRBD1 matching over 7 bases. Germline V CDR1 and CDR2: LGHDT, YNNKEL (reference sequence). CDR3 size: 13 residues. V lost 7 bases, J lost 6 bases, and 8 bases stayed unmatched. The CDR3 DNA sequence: TGTGCCAGCACCCCTACAGGGGTCGATGGCTACACCTTC. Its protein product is CASTPTGVDGYTF.